This passage covers 18 T cell receptor beta chains from one sample sequenced in a study of blood T cell repertoires in COVID-19 (TCRdb year 2020). The method behind the library was the immunoSEQ multiplex PCR assay. The immuneACCESS repertoire file appears here via TCRdb, limited to in-frame rearrangements. These files lack a portion of the clones; in checked studies, under half of the deficit traces to unresolved V genes, and the cause of the others is not known. The sample records hundreds of thousands of clones, around 83% of which are singletons. Roughly 7.6% of the sample comes from the top ten. Source material: peripheral blood. The receptors derive from a woman aged 45-60 years with acute or convalescent COVID-19.

The chain employs TRBV20-1 and TRBJ2-7; 14 nucleotides align to TRBD2. The germline V gene has CDR1 DFQATT and CDR2 SNEGSKA (reference sequence). With 3 bases clipped from V and 7 bases from J, the junction kept 14 bases outside the gene matches. The CDR3 consists of 17 residues. The CDR3 nucleotides read TGCAGTGCTAGTCGCCCTGACAGACTAGCGGGAGGGCGAGAGCAGTACTTC. This translates into CSASRPDRLAGGREQYF.

The rearrangement joins TRBV4-2 to TRBJ2-1; 7 bases are a match to TRBD2. After removal of 1 base from V and 7 bases from J, the junction contained 10 bases not matched to a gene. The CDR3 runs to 16 residues. Germline V gives CDR1 LGHNA, CDR2 YNFKEQ. CDR3 in amino acids: CASSQVRPGLTNEQFF. The CDR3 DNA sequence: TGTGCCAGCAGCCAAGTGCGTCCGGGACTAACGAATGAGCAGTTCTTC.

This clone was seen only once. The CDR3 here is CASSVPLAGTDTQYF. Written as DNA, the CDR3 is TGTGCCAGCAGCGTACCATTAGCGGGAACAGATACGCAGTATTTT. V gene TRBV9 combines with J gene TRBJ2-3; 8 nucleotides align to TRBD2. Looked up from germline, CDR1 is SGDLS and CDR2 is YYNGEE. The CDR3 covers 15 residues. V gave up 1 base and J gave up 3 bases; unmatched junction bases: 4.

The chain joins TRBV19 to TRBJ1-5, with D possibly matching TRBD1 (5 bases). In germline, CDR1 is LNHDA, CDR2 SQIVND (reference sequence). This CDR3 comprises 17 residues. V was cut by 5 bases and J by 0 bases, with 17 bases left in between. Written as DNA, the CDR3 is TGTGCCAGTAGTGCGACCCTAGGGGACTATAGCAATCAGCCCCAGCATTTT. This sequence encodes CASSATLGDYSNQPQHF.

This rearrangement joins TRBV9 to TRBJ2-3; 11 nucleotides line up with TRBD2. Germline CDR1 is SGDLS and CDR2 is YYNGEE. V gave up 10 bases and J gave up 8 bases; unmatched junction bases: 9. The CDR3 has 13 amino acids. DNA for the CDR3: TGTGCCCCTACTAGCGGGAGATTAGGTACGCAGTATTTT. It codes for CAPTSGRLGTQYF.

The chain couples TRBV5-1 to TRBJ2-7, with a possible D match to TRBD1 (6 bases). The V end was cut by 4 bases, the J end by 2 bases, with 25 bases between. Germline-derived CDR1 and CDR2 are SGHRS and YFSETQ. This CDR3 region has 18 residues. CDR3 in amino acids: CASSLFGPARGVPYEQYF. CDR3 bases: TGCGCCAGCAGCCTGTTCGGGCCAGCCAGGGGCGTTCCCTACGAGCAGTACTTC. The entire variable domain, with the rest obtained from reference TRBV5-1 and TRBJ2-7, is as follows: KAGVTQTPRYLIKTRGQQVTLSCSPISGHRSVSWYQQTPGQGLQFLFEYFSETQRNKGNFPGRFSGRQFSNSRSEMNVSTLELGDSALYLCASSLFGPARGVPYEQYFGPGTRLTVT.

This chain uses TRBV27 with TRBJ1-6; tentative D call: TRBD1 (5 bases). The germline gives CDR1 MNHEY, CDR2 SMNVEV (reference sequence). This CDR3 has 14 amino acids. Trimming pared 4 bases from V and 6 bases from J, leaving 10 bases between. CDR3 residues: CASSSGVSNSPLHF. CDR3 sequence (DNA): TGTGCCAGCAGTTCGGGGGTTTCTAATTCACCCCTCCACTTT.

The genes are TRBV9 and TRBJ2-5, with D possibly TRBD1 on 5 matching bases. Germline-derived CDR1 and CDR2 are SGDLS and YYNGEE. Trimming left V 0 bases short and J 5 bases short, with 17 bases between. CDR3 size: 16 residues. Written as DNA, the CDR3 is TGTGCCAGCAGCGTAGCTTTGAGACAGCCCCAGGAGACCCAGTACTTC. It translates to CASSVALRQPQETQYF.

The genes are TRBV7-9 and TRBJ2-1, with TRBD2 matching over 7 bases. Germline values: CDR1 SEHNR, CDR2 FQNEAQ (reference sequence). J was trimmed by 3 bases and V by 11 bases; bases with no gene match: 7. CDR3 size: 13 residues. CDR3 region: CAGGSSGYNEQFF. The CDR3 bases are TGTGCCGGGGGGTCTAGCGGCTACAATGAGCAGTTCTTC.

This clone was counted between two and nine times. The rearrangement uses TRBV6-5 and TRBJ2-7, with TRBD2 as a possible D gene (6 bases). Germline V lookup: CDR1 MNHEY, CDR2 SVGAGI. Trimming took 6 bases from V and 0 from J, leaving 9 bases between them. The CDR3 totals 13 residues. The CDR3 coding sequence is TGTGCCAGCAGGCGGGACGGCTCCTACGAGCAGTACTTC. As protein: CASRRDGSYEQYF.

V usage is TRBV5-6 and J usage is TRBJ1-5; D is unclear. Trimming cost V 1 base and J 5 bases, with 7 bases left between them. The CDR3 contains 13 residues. In germline, CDR1 is SGHDT, CDR2 YYEEEE. The CDR3 bases are TGTGCCAGCAGCTTGAACCGGGATCAGCCCCAGCATTTT. Translated: CASSLNRDQPQHF.

This chain uses TRBV27 with TRBJ2-7; D remains unclear. The CDR3 sequence is 14 residues long. CDR1 MNHEY and CDR2 SMNVEV come from the germline V gene (reference sequence). Trimming removed 3 bases at V and 2 bases at J, with 11 bases between. The CDR3 is CASSLRPIPYEQYF. In DNA form, the CDR3 reads TGTGCCAGCAGTTTGAGGCCGATCCCCTACGAGCAGTACTTC.

This rearrangement joins TRBV12-5 to TRBJ2-3; a weak D match, TRBD2 (5 bases). Germline loops: CDR1 LGHNT, CDR2 FRNRAP. The CDR3 extends over 14 amino acids. The V and J ends lost 8 bases and 1 base respectively, with 13 bases between them. The CDR3 DNA reads TGTGCTAGTATCAGGAGGACTGGCACAGATACGCAGTATTTT. It specifies CASIRRTGTDTQYF.

V gene TRBV15 combines with J gene TRBJ2-3; D is possibly TRBD1 (6 bases). CDR1 and CDR2 (germline): LNHNV, YYDKDF (reference sequence). The CDR3 extends over 15 amino acids. Deletions cut 5 bases from V and 3 bases from J, with 15 bases between. Written as DNA, the CDR3 is TGTGCCACCAGCTCTCTAGAGGGGGAAACAGATACGCAGTATTTT. Its protein is CATSSLEGETDTQYF.

V usage is TRBV2 and J usage is TRBJ1-2, with TRBD1 as a possible D gene (5 bases). V lost 8 bases, J lost 8 bases, and 9 bases lay in between. There are 10 residues in the CDR3. Germline values: CDR1 SNHLY, CDR2 FYNNEI. This CDR3 is CASGGRGYTF. In DNA, the CDR3 is TGTGCCAGCGGGGGGAGAGGCTACACCTTC.

This chain uses TRBV15 with TRBJ2-1, with 10 bases fitting TRBD2. The V gene's germline CDR1 is LNHNV and CDR2 YYDKDF (reference sequence). There are 16 residues in the CDR3. V shed 5 bases and J 0 bases; nucleotides not matched to a gene: 4. The CDR3 loop is CATSELAGSSYNEQFF. The CDR3 DNA sequence: TGTGCCACCAGCGAACTAGCGGGAAGCTCCTACAATGAGCAGTTCTTC.

Details on this clone: Relative to the germline gene, one junction end is altered; a read error may explain this. The V call is TRBV3-1 (or the pseudogene TRBV3-2), the J call TRBJ2-1, with a tentative D call TRBD2 (6 bases). The CDR3 runs 13 residues. CDR1 and CDR2 (germline): LGHDT, YNNKEL (reference sequence). In DNA form, the CDR3 reads TGTGCCAGCAGTCAAGGAAGGAGGGCTGAGCAGTTCTTC. It codes for CASSQGRRAEQFF.

The chain uses TRBV10-3 and TRBJ2-1, with TRBD2 identical over 7 bases. This CDR3 region has 15 residues. V shed 0 bases, J shed 7 bases, and the junction held 6 bases outside the gene matches. CDR1 is ENHRY, CDR2 SYGVKD, per germline. As DNA, the CDR3 is TGTGCCATCAGTGAGTCTGGCGGGAGAGGGAATGAGCAGTTCTTC. It yields the protein CAISESGGRGNEQFF.